These 3 T cell receptor beta chains came from one sample sequenced in a study of T cells expressing NK-cell markers. TCRdb re-called the 5' RACE reads; one entry per CDR3 protein, DNA not given. Its table lists 200,000 to 300,000 distinct CDR3 sequences. What was sequenced was blood T cells: a sorted CD56 or NKG2C T cell subset, CD4+ or CD8+ T cells, or bulk PBMC T cells (not recorded which). All receptors derive from a man aged 18 to 29 in good health.

The chain recombines TRBV5-1 with TRBJ2-7. In germline, CDR1 is SGHRS, CDR2 YFSETQ. This CDR3 contains 14 residues. The CDR3: CASSWKMKSYEQYF.

The J gene is TRBJ1-2, the V gene TRBV5-5. From germline, CDR1 is SGHKS and CDR2 YYEKEE (reference sequence). CDR3 size: 17 residues. CDR3 protein: CASSPRGEWTYNYGYTF. Supplemented by reference TRBV5-5 and TRBJ1-2, the full variable domain reads DAGVTQSPTHLIKTRGQQVTLRCSPISGHKSVSWYQQVLGQGPQFIFQYYEKEERGRGNFPDRFSARQFPNYSSELNVNALLLGDSALYLCASSPRGEWTYNYGYTFGSGTRLTVV.

The chain has TRBV24-1 and TRBJ2-1; the TCRdb D gene call, TRBD2, has no DNA to confirm it. From germline, CDR1 is KGHDR and CDR2 SFDVKD. The CDR3 has 17 amino acids. CDR3 amino acids: CATSDPSSGRADNEQFF.